A single sample is the source of the 7 T cell receptor beta chains below, sequenced in a study of blood T cell repertoires in COVID-19. Clones were read by immunoSEQ multiplex PCR, and TCRdb kept only the in-frame ones, dropping some. The table includes about 200,000 clones, about 93% detected once. The sequenced sample was peripheral blood. The receptors shown here come from a man in his sixties with COVID-19, enrolled during active disease.

The V and J genes are TRBV5-1 and TRBJ1-1; no reliable D call. The V gene's germline CDR1 is SGHRS and CDR2 YFSETQ. CDR3 length equals 13 residues. V shed 2 bases and J shed 4 bases, with 9 bases lying between them. In DNA form, the CDR3 reads TGCGCCAGCAGCTTCGGAGATTCCACTGAAGCTTTCTTT. This codes for CASSFGDSTEAFF.

This clone has more than one count but fewer than ten. V gene TRBV28 combines with J gene TRBJ1-5; 8 bases agree with TRBD1. The V gene's germline CDR1 is MDHEN and CDR2 SYDVKM. CDR3 length: 14 amino acids. The CDR3 DNA reads as TGTGCAACTCAGGGGGCGGGCAGCAATCAGCCCCAGCATTTT. Amino acid sequence: CATQGAGSNQPQHF.

V gene TRBV4-1 combines with J gene TRBJ1-2, with 9 bases identical to TRBD1. Looked up from germline, CDR1 is MGHRA and CDR2 is YSYEKL. V trimming: 4 bases; J trimming: 1 base; junction bases outside the gene matches: 4. The CDR3 runs 15 residues. DNA for the CDR3: TGCGCCAGCAGCCCTAACAGGGGGCATAACTATGGCTACACCTTC. This sequence encodes CASSPNRGHNYGYTF.

The rearrangement uses TRBV21-1 and TRBJ2-6; the table's D call of TRBD1 was not tested on the DNA. TRBV21-1 is marked as a pseudogene. The CDR3 spans 17 residues. The CDR3 spells CASSKELTAPGANVLTF. DNA for the CDR3: TGTGCCAGCAGCAAAGAATTAACAGCCCCTGGGGCCAACGTCCTGACTTTC.

V is TRBV15 and J is TRBJ1-2, with 8 bases identical to TRBD1. Per the germline V gene, CDR1 is LNHNV and CDR2 is YYDKDF (reference sequence). Trimming cost V 0 bases and J 4 bases; bases outside gene matches: 4. This CDR3 region has 15 residues. CDR3 in amino acids: CATSRDTGGGYGYTF. In DNA form, the CDR3 reads TGTGCCACCAGCAGAGATACAGGGGGGGGCTATGGCTACACCTTC.

DNA for the CDR3: TGTGCCAGCAGCCAAAGGCAGGGCACAGATACGCAGTATTTT. Residues: CASSQRQGTDTQYF. The J gene is TRBJ2-3, the V gene TRBV3-1 (or the pseudogene TRBV3-2); D unresolved. Trimming removed 2 bases from V and 1 base from J, with 7 bases in between. Germline CDR1 and CDR2: LGHDT and YNNKEL (reference sequence). There are 14 residues in the CDR3.

This sequence joins TRBV28 and TRBJ2-2, with D unclear. CDR1 is MDHEN and CDR2 is SYDVKM in the germline V gene. The CDR3 totals 12 residues. Trimming shortened V by 10 bases and J by 1 base, and 7 bases separated the two germline ends. Here the CDR3 reads CATTGNTGELFF. The DNA for the CDR3 is TGTGCCACGACGGGGAACACCGGGGAGCTGTTTTTT.